The 8 T cell receptor beta chains given below trace back to one sample, sequenced in a study of T cell responses to AZD1222 COVID-19 vaccine. Assay: immunoSEQ multiplex PCR; the TCRdb copy retains only in-frame clones and omits some. The table has about 160,000 clones, 91% seen once. The sample was peripheral blood, taken on day 0 of AZD1222 vaccination. These receptors were taken from an adult in good health.

In its sample, this clone was seen a few times. This chain connects TRBV21-1 to TRBJ1-2; the D call TRBD1 from the table was never checked on the DNA. TRBV21-1 is labeled a pseudogene. There are 15 residues in the CDR3. The CDR3 DNA sequence: TGTGCCAGCAGCGCCTACCCGACAGCGAACTATGGCTACACCTTC. The encoded protein is CASSAYPTANYGYTF.

This clone showed up just once. V gene TRBV19 combines with J gene TRBJ1-5; no clear D. Trimming removed 8 bases at V and 0 bases at J, with 14 bases between. The germline V gene encodes CDR1 LNHDA and CDR2 SQIVND (reference sequence). The CDR3 is 15 residues long. The CDR3 nucleotides are TGTGCCAGTCATGTCACCGCGCATAGCAATCAGCCCCAGCATTTT. Its translation: CASHVTAHSNQPQHF.

V is TRBV5-1 and J is TRBJ1-1; D unclear. The CDR3 sequence is 17 residues long. V lost 0 bases to trimming and J lost 3 bases, with 18 bases between them. Germline V gives CDR1 SGHRS, CDR2 YFSETQ. DNA of the CDR3: TGCGCCAGCAGCTTGGATAGAGGGTATTTTCAAGACACTGAAGCTTTCTTT. It translates to CASSLDRGYFQDTEAFF.

The chain recombines TRBV27 with TRBJ1-1; TRBD1 is a possible D gene (6 bases). CDR3 length equals 15 residues. The V gene's germline CDR1 is MNHEY and CDR2 SMNVEV (reference sequence). V shed 2 bases and J shed 3 bases, with 13 bases lying between them. The CDR3 is CASSLAMGAHTEAFF. The CDR3 DNA is TGTGCCAGCAGTTTAGCGATGGGGGCTCACACTGAAGCTTTCTTT.

This clone was seen a single time. This rearrangement joins TRBV29-1 to TRBJ1-1, with D unresolved. The CDR3 spans 13 residues. V lost 3 bases and J 5 bases, leaving 13 bases between the germline ends. Per germline, CDR1 SQVTM and CDR2 ANQGSEA. CDR3 residues: CSVDIAGGTEAFF. CDR3 nucleotides: TGCAGCGTTGACATCGCCGGCGGGACTGAAGCTTTCTTT.

This clone was seen once. J is TRBJ1-5 and V is TRBV19; 8 bases agree with TRBD1. There are 15 residues in the CDR3. V dropped 3 bases and J dropped 1; count of bases not matched to a gene: 2. The germline gives CDR1 LNHDA, CDR2 SQIVND (reference sequence). This CDR3 reads CASSMRQGSNQPQHF. The CDR3 DNA follows: TGTGCCAGTAGTATGAGACAGGGGAGCAATCAGCCCCAGCATTTT.

The gene calls are TRBV12-5 and TRBJ2-2; 10 nucleotides agree with TRBD1. V was clipped by 4 bases and J by 1 base; unmatched bases: 6. Germline V gene data show CDR1 as LGHNT and CDR2 as FRNRAP. CDR3 length equals 17 residues. The CDR3 region has the DNA TGTGCTAGTGGTTATCTTAGGGACAGGGGGAACACCGGGGAGCTGTTTTTT. Its translation is CASGYLRDRGNTGELFF.

This chain joins TRBV9 and TRBJ2-1; TRBD1 agrees at 8 bases. The CDR3 length is 16 residues. Germline assignment: CDR1 SGDLS and CDR2 YYNGEE. Trimming cost V 1 base and J 7 bases; bases outside gene matches: 10. Here the CDR3 reads CASSVSGQGARNEQFF. The CDR3 coding sequence is TGTGCCAGCAGCGTATCTGGGCAGGGGGCTCGGAATGAGCAGTTCTTC.